This T cell receptor beta chain was sequenced for a study of T-cell reconstitution after alpha-beta-depleted transplantation in children. This clonotype was observed many times. Preparation of the TCRbeta library was carried out with unique molecular identifiers. TCRdb called the PCR reads again in MiXCR, with one record for every CDR3 protein. Of under 300,000 distinct CDR3 sequences listed, 9.7% are singletons. With 0 bases removed from V and 1 base from J, the gap between germline ends came to 10 bases. The CDR3 has 15 residues. Germline V gives CDR1 SEHNR, CDR2 FQNEAQ (reference sequence). The sample was PBMCs from the stem cell graft donor, taken from the stem cell graft. The clonotype comes from a human donor who donated a stem cell graft to a child with SCID. The chain has TRBV7-9 and TRBJ2-7; D is unclear. This CDR3 is CASSLALGNSYEQYF. The CDR3, as DNA: TGTGCCAGCAGCTTAGCCCTGGGCAATTCCTACGAGCAGTACTTC.